Following are 4 T cell receptor beta chains from one sample sequenced in a study of blood T cells in healthy people across ages (dated by TCRdb to the mid-2010s). Library generation was performed with 5' RACE. Sequenced using an Illumina HiSeq 2500. A second PCR of roughly 7 to 11 cycles was performed with a sample-barcoded 5' primer and a J-beta primer mix. The public reads were quality trimmed at Q25 with fastp and then assembled into clones with MiXCR by TCRdb, keeping productive beta chains. Each CDR3 protein gets just one entry, which takes the most common genes and DNA from the rows behind it. The sample has roughly 830,000 distinct CDR3 sequences on record, roughly 60% of them singletons. The ten largest clones capture 25% to 30% of the sample. The sequencing sample was made of blood. These receptors were collected from a young man in good health.

This clonotype was observed a handful of times. The chain carries TRBV29-1 and TRBJ2-1; TRBD1 matches at 8 bases. This CDR3 contains 12 residues. The trim removed 4 bases at V and 8 bases at J, leaving 4 bases unmatched. From germline, CDR1 is SQVTM and CDR2 ANQGSEA. The CDR3 loop is CSVAPTGDEQFF. The CDR3 DNA reads TGCAGCGTTGCCCCGACAGGGGATGAGCAGTTCTTC.

The chain has TRBV28 and TRBJ1-1; D may be TRBD1 (6 bases). Germline CDR1 reads MDHEN; CDR2 reads SYDVKM. The CDR3 is 16 amino acids. Trimming removed 6 bases at V and 2 bases at J, with 19 bases between. The CDR3 DNA is TGTGCCAGCAGCCCTGAAGGGGGGGCCAGAAACACTGAAGCTTTCTTT. Translation: CASSPEGGARNTEAFF. Drawing the rest from reference TRBV28 and TRBJ1-1, the complete variable domain is DVKVTQSSRYLVKRTGEKVFLECVQDMDHENMFWYRQDPGLGLRLIYFSYDVKMKEKGDIPEGYSVSREKKERFSLILESASTNQTSMYLCASSPEGGARNTEAFFGQGTRLTVV.

There are a few counts of this clonotype. The V and J genes are TRBV6-5 and TRBJ2-5; D is possibly TRBD1 or TRBD2 (6 bases each). The J call may be incorrect, as the DNA end agrees better with TRBJ2-7. CDR3 size: 16 residues. Germline CDR1 MNHEY, CDR2 SVGAGI. The CDR3 DNA sequence: TGTGCCAGCAGTTACTCGAAGGGGGGTCACGGATACGAGCAGTACTTC. Amino acid sequence: CASSYSKGGHGYEQYF.

Only a few counts were recorded for this clonotype. This chain links TRBV20-1 with TRBJ1-2; D is unclear. The ends were cut back, 0 bases at V and 2 bases at J, with 10 bases in the middle. CDR1 and CDR2 from the germline V gene are DFQATT and SNEGSKA (reference sequence). The length of the CDR3 is 14 residues. This CDR3 is CSARDAGINYGYTF. The CDR3 DNA sequence: TGCAGTGCTAGAGATGCCGGAATCAACTATGGCTACACCTTC.